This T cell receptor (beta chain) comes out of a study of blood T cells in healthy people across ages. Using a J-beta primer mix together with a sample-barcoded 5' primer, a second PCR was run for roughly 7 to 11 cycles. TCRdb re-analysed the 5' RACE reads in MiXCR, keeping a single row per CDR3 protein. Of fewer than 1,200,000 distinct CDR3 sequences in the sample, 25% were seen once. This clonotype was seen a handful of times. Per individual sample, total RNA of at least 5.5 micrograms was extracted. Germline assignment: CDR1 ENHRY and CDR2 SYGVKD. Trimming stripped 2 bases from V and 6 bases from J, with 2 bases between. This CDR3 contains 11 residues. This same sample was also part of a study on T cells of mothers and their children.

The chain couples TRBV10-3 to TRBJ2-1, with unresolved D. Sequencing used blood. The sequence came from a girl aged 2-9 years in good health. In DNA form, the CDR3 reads TGTGCCATCAGTGAGCGCAATGAGCAGTTCTTC. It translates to CAISERNEQFF.